The 13 T cell receptor beta chains presented below share a single source sample, sequenced in a study of response to subunit inactivated influenza vaccine. TCRdb reprocessed the RT-PCR reads via MiXCR and lists one record per CDR3 protein. The sample lists under 850,000 distinct CDR3 sequences, about 18% occurring once. The sequencing used PBMCs from blood, collected about 5 days after vaccination. All receptors come from a middle-aged man who received an inactivated influenza vaccine.

This clonotype came up many times. This chain links TRBV6-5 with TRBJ2-1; D gene unclear. The CDR3 is 14 amino acids. In germline, CDR1 is MNHEY, CDR2 SVGAGI. Trimming left V 0 bases short and J 2 bases short, with 5 bases between. The CDR3, as DNA: TGTGCCAGCAGTTACTCGGATACCTACAATGAGCAGTTCTTC. Its protein is CASSYSDTYNEQFF.

The gene calls are TRBV5-1 and TRBJ2-5; D assignment may be TRBD1 or TRBD2 (7 bases each). Trimming took 0 bases from V and 4 from J, leaving 13 bases between them. Germline CDR1 and CDR2: SGHRS and YFSETQ. The CDR3 sequence is 15 residues long. In nucleotides, the CDR3 is TGCGCCAGCAGCTTGGCCAGGGGGGAGGGAGAGACCCAGTACTTC. It specifies CASSLARGEGETQYF.

This clonotype occurred a few times. The J gene is TRBJ2-7, the V gene TRBV10-3; 8 bases align to TRBD2. Trimming at V came to 6 bases and at J to 6 bases, leaving 4 bases not matched to a gene. Germline V gene data show CDR1 as ENHRY and CDR2 as SYGVKD. This CDR3 is 12 amino acids long. CDR3 sequence reads: CAISGLATEQYF. The CDR3 coding sequence is TGTGCCATCAGCGGACTAGCCACCGAGCAGTACTTC.

The chain has TRBV7-8 and TRBJ2-3, with D possibly TRBD2 on 6 matching bases. This CDR3 has 16 residues. V was trimmed by 3 bases and J by 4 bases, leaving 17 bases between them. Germline V gives CDR1 SGHVS, CDR2 FQNEAQ. CDR3 in DNA: TGTGCCAGCAGCTTGCTACGGGAGATAGGCGCAGATACGCAGTATTTT. Its protein is CASSLLREIGADTQYF.

This rearrangement joins TRBV7-2 to TRBJ2-4; 12 nucleotides agree with TRBD2. The CDR3 is made up of 19 amino acids. V shed 2 bases and J 1 base; nucleotides not matched to a gene: 9. Germline assignment: CDR1 SGHTA and CDR2 FQGNSA. Here the CDR3 DNA reads TGTGCCAGCAGCTTAACGACTAGCGGGGGCACCGCGGCCAAAAACATTCAGTACTTC. Protein product: CASSLTTSGGTAAKNIQYF.

This clonotype was seen ten or more times. The V gene is TRBV12-3 or TRBV12-4, the J gene TRBJ2-1, with TRBD1 identical over 11 bases. This CDR3 comprises 15 residues. Trimming at V came to 6 bases and at J to 3 bases, leaving 4 bases not matched to a gene. Written as DNA, the CDR3 is TGTGCCAGCAGAGGACAGGGGGCGGGCTACAATGAGCAGTTCTTC. Translating it yields CASRGQGAGYNEQFF.

The sample holds a few counts of this clonotype. This chain's CDR3 is CSANRGGSNQPQHF. CDR3 DNA sequence: TGCAGTGCCAACCGGGGGGGGAGCAATCAGCCCCAGCATTTT. This chain connects TRBV20-1 to TRBJ1-5; perhaps TRBD1 as D (5 bases). Per germline, CDR1 DFQATT and CDR2 SNEGSKA (reference sequence). V dropped 6 bases and J dropped 1 base, with 13 bases sitting between them. The CDR3 length is 14 residues.

This clonotype was seen a few times. V and J are TRBV27 and TRBJ2-7, with a weak D call TRBD2 (6 bases). The germline V and J ends were trimmed by 4 bases and 6 bases, with 16 bases remaining between them. This CDR3 contains 14 residues. Germline V gives CDR1 MNHEY, CDR2 SMNVEV (reference sequence). In nucleotides, the CDR3 is TGTGCCAGCAGTTCCCGGGGACGGGAGATCGAGCAGTACTTC. Protein: CASSSRGREIEQYF.

This clonotype occurred a few times. DNA of the CDR3: TGCAGTGCTGGCCCTCCTAGCGGGGTCTTCGGGGAGCAGTTCTTC. This translates into CSAGPPSGVFGEQFF. This chain joins TRBV20-1 and TRBJ2-1; TRBD2 matches at 9 bases. The CDR3 consists of 15 residues. The junction had 15 bases not matched to a gene; V was cut back by 5 bases and J by 10 bases. CDR1 is DFQATT and CDR2 is SNEGSKA in the germline V gene (reference sequence).

Ten or more counts support this clonotype. This chain connects TRBV12-3 or TRBV12-4 to TRBJ2-1; 8 nucleotides match TRBD1. The CDR3 is 16 residues long. V shed 3 bases and J 4 bases; nucleotides not matched to a gene: 8. CDR3 in amino acids: CASSFRGTGVYNEQFF. The CDR3 nucleotides are TGTGCCAGCAGTTTTAGGGGGACAGGAGTTTACAATGAGCAGTTCTTC.

The chain joins TRBV6-5 to TRBJ2-7; D may be TRBD1 or TRBD2 (5 bases each). CDR3 length equals 12 residues. The germline V gene encodes CDR1 MNHEY and CDR2 SVGAGI. V was clipped by 5 bases and J by 7 bases, with 12 bases between them. CDR3 sequence (DNA): TGTGCCAGCAGTACGGGGCGGAGGGAGCAGTACTTC. It codes for CASSTGRREQYF.

The gene calls are TRBV30 and TRBJ2-1; either TRBD1 or TRBD2 may fit D (5 bases each). Trimming took off 1 base at V and 7 bases at J, with 8 bases between the two ends. The CDR3 covers 12 residues. The germline gives CDR1 GTSNPN, CDR2 SVGIG (reference sequence). In nucleotides, the CDR3 is TGTGCCTGGAGTGCAGGGAGTAATGAGCAGTTCTTC. Protein product: CAWSAGSNEQFF.

To note about this clonotype: One base away lies a much larger clone, so this may be a sequencing read error. This chain connects TRBV5-4 to TRBJ2-7, with 7 bases lining up with TRBD1. V shed 0 bases and J 4 bases; nucleotides not matched to a gene: 7. The CDR3 covers 15 residues. Germline lookup yields CDR1 SGHNT and CDR2 YYREEE (reference sequence). The CDR3 region is CASSLDRGRKYEQYF. The CDR3, as DNA: TGTGCCAGCAGCTTGGATAGGGGGCGAAAGTACGAGCAGTACTTC.